The rows below give T cell receptor beta chains drawn from one sample of a study of blood T cells in healthy people across ages. TCRdb recomputed calls from the 5' RACE reads with MiXCR, one row per CDR3 protein. The data contain around 620,000 distinct CDR3 sequences, roughly a quarter of them singletons. Input material: blood. The receptors come from a woman between 65 and 79 years old in good health. CDR3s include the opening cysteine and the closing phenylalanine or tryptophan. The D gene is left open where the match is weak. The size field is filled for only some rows; it gives once, few, many or a size class.

abundance	len	d_gene	v_gene	j_gene	CDR3aa	CDR3nt
few	12	-	TRBV12-3/TRBV12-4	TRBJ2-7	CASSLGFHEQYF	TGTGCCAGCAGTTTAGGGTTCCACGAGCAGTACTTC
few	13	-	TRBV12-3/TRBV12-4	TRBJ2-7	CASSLETAYEQYF	TGTGCCAGCAGTTTAGAGACAGCCTACGAGCAGTACTTC
-	12	-	TRBV20-1	TRBJ2-5	CSARPRGETQYF	TGCAGTGCCAGACCCCGGGGAGAGACCCAGTACTTC
-	13	TRBD1	TRBV2	TRBJ1-5	CAGDRDGRQPQHF	TGTGCCGGGGACAGGGATGGCCGTCAGCCCCAGCATTTT
-	17	TRBD2	TRBV7-7	TRBJ2-1	CASSLALKTSGNNEQFF	TGTGCTAGCAGCTTAGCCCTTAAGACTAGCGGGAACAATGAGCAGTTCTTC
-	13	TRBD1	TRBV7-8	TRBJ1-1	CAGRGGLNTEAFF	TGTGCCGGAAGAGGGGGCCTTAACACTGAAGCTTTCTTT
-	16	TRBD2	TRBV4-2	TRBJ2-5	CASSQEGVAGSGEQYF	TGTGCCAGCAGCCAAGAGGGGGTAGCGGGGTCTGGTGAGCAGTACTTC
-	17	-	TRBV10-3	TRBJ1-1	CAISPTMGRFELTEAFF	TGTGCCATCAGCCCGACAATGGGAAGGTTTGAGCTCACTGAAGCTTTCTTT
-	13	-	TRBV5-6	TRBJ1-4	CASNPQGTFRLFF	TGTGCCAGCAACCCACAGGGAACTTTTAGGCTGTTTTTT
-	13	-	TRBV29-1	TRBJ2-1	CSVPPSGALEQFF	TGCAGCGTTCCGCCTTCGGGGGCCTTAGAGCAGTTCTTC
-	13	TRBD2	TRBV11-2	TRBJ2-5	CASILAGSETQYF	TGTGCCAGCATTCTAGCGGGATCGGAGACCCAGTACTTC
few	13	-	TRBV4-3	TRBJ2-1	CASSQAPRAEQFF	TGCGCCAGCAGCCAAGCCCCCAGGGCTGAGCAGTTCTTC
few	15	-	TRBV4-1	TRBJ1-4	CASSQGGGTNEKLFF	TGCGCCAGCAGCCAAGGAGGGGGAACTAATGAAAAACTGTTTTTT
few	15	-	TRBV2	TRBJ2-3	CASSEVDSSTDTQYF	TGTGCCAGCAGTGAAGTTGACTCTAGCACAGATACGCAGTATTTT
-	17	-	TRBV4-3	TRBJ1-1	CASSQVALQGTNTEAFF	TGCGCCAGCAGCCAAGTCGCTTTACAGGGAACCAACACTGAAGCTTTCTTT
-	15	TRBD1	TRBV7-2	TRBJ2-7	CASRLLPGQGYEQYF	TGTGCCAGCAGGTTACTCCCGGGACAGGGCTACGAGCAGTACTTC
-	15	-	TRBV9	TRBJ2-1	CASSVVAGAYNEQFF	TGTGCCAGCAGCGTAGTGGCAGGGGCCTACAATGAGCAGTTCTTC
-	13	-	TRBV29-1	TRBJ1-2	CSAVTGSTYGYTF	TGCAGCGCTGTGACAGGATCCACCTATGGCTACACCTTC
-	13	TRBD1	TRBV7-2	TRBJ2-1	CASSLGLGDRGFF	TGTGCCAGCAGCTTAGGTCTTGGGGACAGGGGGTTCTTC
few	16	TRBD2	TRBV7-2	TRBJ2-5	CASSLAGLAGQETQYF	TGTGCCAGCAGCTTAGCGGGACTAGCAGGGCAAGAGACCCAGTACTTC
few	15	-	TRBV5-1	TRBJ2-7	CASSFGHLGVDEQYF	TGCGCCAGCAGCTTTGGCCACCTAGGTGTAGACGAGCAGTACTTC
-	13	-	TRBV20-1	TRBJ1-2	CSAIPGTSGGYTF	TGCAGTGCTATCCCCGGGACATCCGGCGGCTACACCTTC
-	13	-	TRBV29-1	TRBJ2-7	CSVVGQGLDEQYF	TGCAGCGTTGTAGGACAGGGACTAGACGAGCAGTACTTC
-	15	-	TRBV7-8	TRBJ1-6	CASSRGGSYNSPLHF	TGTGCCAGCAGCCGCGGGGGATCCTATAATTCACCCCTCCACTTT
-	11	-	TRBV12-5	TRBJ2-5	CASGLKGTQYF	TGTGCTAGTGGTTTGAAAGGGACCCAGTACTTC
few	14	-	TRBV20-1	TRBJ2-1	CSAEGGVSYNEQFF	TGCAGTGCCGAGGGCGGGGTCTCCTACAATGAGCAGTTCTTC
few	16	-	TRBV7-7	TRBJ2-6	CASSPSTVSGANVLTF	TGTGCCAGCAGCCCCTCGACAGTCTCTGGGGCCAACGTCCTGACTTTC
-	16	-	TRBV6-5	TRBJ1-3	CASSYSTGASGNTIYF	TGTGCCAGCAGTTACTCGACCGGGGCCTCTGGAAACACCATATATTTT
few	15	-	TRBV6-5	TRBJ2-3	CASSYGGASTGTQYF	TGTGCCAGCAGTTACGGCGGGGCTAGCACAGGTACGCAGTATTTT
few	12	-	TRBV20-1	TRBJ2-7	CSASGIREKQYF	TGCAGTGCTAGCGGTATACGGGAAAAGCAGTACTTC
few	16	-	TRBV4-2	TRBJ2-3	CASSQVSTGARDTQYF	TGTGCCAGCAGCCAAGTCTCTACGGGGGCTCGGGATACGCAGTATTTT
-	16	TRBD2	TRBV18	TRBJ2-5	CASSPRERGGRETQYF	TGTGCCAGCTCACCACGTGAACGGGGGGGCCGAGAGACCCAGTACTTC
-	12	TRBD2	TRBV29-1	TRBJ2-5	CSVYGGEETQYF	TGCAGCGTTTATGGGGGGGAAGAGACCCAGTACTTC
-	18	TRBD2	TRBV4-1	TRBJ2-1	CASGQDVGLAGGWNEQFF	TGCGCCAGCGGCCAAGATGTGGGACTAGCGGGGGGGTGGAATGAGCAGTTCTTC
-	19	TRBD1	TRBV28	TRBJ2-5	CASSPPLGDRGPSQETQYF	TGTGCCAGCAGCCCCCCCTTAGGCGACAGGGGGCCCTCACAAGAGACCCAGTACTTC
-	14	TRBD1	TRBV12-3/TRBV12-4	TRBJ2-5	CASSYTGGEETQYF	TGTGCCAGCAGTTACACAGGGGGCGAAGAGACCCAGTACTTC
-	13	-	TRBV7-8	TRBJ1-1	CASSRTGLSEAFF	TGTGCCAGCAGCCGTACAGGGCTCTCCGAAGCTTTCTTT
few	14	-	TRBV6-5	TRBJ1-2	CASRESGGNYGYTF	TGTGCCAGCAGAGAGTCAGGTGGTAACTATGGCTACACCTTC
-	15	TRBD2	TRBV20-1	TRBJ2-5	CSARDWRGGLETQYF	TGCAGTGCTAGAGACTGGCGGGGGGGCTTAGAGACCCAGTACTTC
-	14	-	TRBV7-2	TRBJ2-2	CACSLGRNTGELFF	TGTGCCTGCAGCTTAGGGCGGAACACCGGGGAGCTGTTTTTT
many	15	-	TRBV27	TRBJ2-3	CASSLRGWGTDTQYF	TGTGCCAGCAGTTTAAGGGGGTGGGGCACAGATACGCAGTATTTT
few	11	-	TRBV2	TRBJ2-7	CASSYTYGQYF	TGTGCCAGCAGTTACACCTACGGGCAGTACTTC
few	14	TRBD1	TRBV18	TRBJ1-6	CASSRQGAGSPLHF	TGTGCCAGCTCACGACAGGGGGCTGGTTCACCCCTCCACTTT
few	10	-	TRBV29-1	TRBJ1-2	CSVVGNGYTF	TGCAGCGTTGTAGGTAATGGCTACACCTTC
few	13	-	TRBV20-1	TRBJ2-5	CSARSAYQETQYF	TGCAGTGCTAGGTCGGCATACCAAGAGACCCAGTACTTC
few	14	-	TRBV5-1	TRBJ2-5	CASSLADSQETQYF	TGCGCCAGCAGCTTGGCCGACAGCCAAGAGACCCAGTACTTC